This TCR beta chain was obtained from a study of T cell responses to AZD1222 COVID-19 vaccine. Comments on this clone: No antigen is known for it.

This table comes from immunoSEQ multiplex PCR, and its TCRdb copy is limited to in-frame clones, with some not included. The sample lists 90,000 to 110,000 clones; approximately 86% were seen once. Study-level results: Nearly half of spike-specific TCRs reportedly target variant regions that are unmutated in the B.1.351 and B.1.1.7 variants. Elevations in Spike-specific TCR breadth and depth followed administration of two AZD1222 doses. Recipients of AZD1222 seropositive at baseline numbered only 6 or 7. Donors were largely white British and mainly female; clonal diversity was possibly underestimated.

Germline V lookup: CDR1 SGHKS, CDR2 YYEKEE (reference sequence). The CDR3 runs to 14 residues. The V end was cut by 5 bases, the J end by 4 bases, with 15 bases between. V gene TRBV5-5 combines with J gene TRBJ2-5; D call uncertain. The clonotype comes from an adult in good health. The sample was peripheral blood, taken on day 0 of MenACWY control vaccination. The CDR3 protein is CASSSGRLGETQYF. As DNA, the CDR3 is TGTGCCAGCAGTTCGGGTAGATTGGGAGAGACCCAGTACTTC.